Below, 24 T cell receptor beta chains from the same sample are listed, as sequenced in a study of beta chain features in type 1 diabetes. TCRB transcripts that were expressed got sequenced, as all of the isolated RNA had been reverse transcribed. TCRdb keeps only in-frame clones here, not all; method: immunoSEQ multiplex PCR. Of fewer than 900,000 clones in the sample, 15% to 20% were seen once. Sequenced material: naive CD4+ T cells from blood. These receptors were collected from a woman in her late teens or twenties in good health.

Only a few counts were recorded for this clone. This CDR3 is CASSQGRSRGYNEQFF. The CDR3 DNA is TGCGCCAGCAGCCAAGGAAGATCTCGAGGATACAATGAGCAGTTCTTC. The chain employs TRBV4-3 and TRBJ2-1; no clear D gene. Deletions cut 1 base from V and 4 bases from J, with 14 bases between. There are 16 residues in the CDR3. The germline V gene has CDR1 LGHNA and CDR2 YSLEER.

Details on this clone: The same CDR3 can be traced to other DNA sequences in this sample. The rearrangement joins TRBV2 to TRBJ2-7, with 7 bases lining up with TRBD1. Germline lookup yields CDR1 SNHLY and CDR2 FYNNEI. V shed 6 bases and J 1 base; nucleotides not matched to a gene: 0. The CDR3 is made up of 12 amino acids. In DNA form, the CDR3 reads TGTGCCAGCAGGACAGGGTCCTACGAGCAGTACTTC. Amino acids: CASRTGSYEQYF.

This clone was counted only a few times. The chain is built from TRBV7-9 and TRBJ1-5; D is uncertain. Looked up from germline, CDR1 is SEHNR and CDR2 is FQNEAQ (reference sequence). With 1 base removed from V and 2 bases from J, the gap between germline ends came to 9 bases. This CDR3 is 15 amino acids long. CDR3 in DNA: TGTGCCAGCAGCTTAGGGAAGAGCGGCAATCAGCCCCAGCATTTT. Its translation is CASSLGKSGNQPQHF.

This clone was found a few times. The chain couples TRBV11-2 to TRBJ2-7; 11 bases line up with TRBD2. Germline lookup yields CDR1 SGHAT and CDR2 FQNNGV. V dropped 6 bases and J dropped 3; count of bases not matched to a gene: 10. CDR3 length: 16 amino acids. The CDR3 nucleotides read TGTGCCAGCAGGAAGCCGGGACTAGCGGCCTACTACGAGCAGTACTTC. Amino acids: CASRKPGLAAYYEQYF.

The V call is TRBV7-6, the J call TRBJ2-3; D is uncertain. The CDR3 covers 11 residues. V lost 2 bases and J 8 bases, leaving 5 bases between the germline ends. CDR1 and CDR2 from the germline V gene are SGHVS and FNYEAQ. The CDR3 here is CASSLYGTQYF. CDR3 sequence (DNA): TGTGCCAGCAGCTTATATGGTACGCAGTATTTT.

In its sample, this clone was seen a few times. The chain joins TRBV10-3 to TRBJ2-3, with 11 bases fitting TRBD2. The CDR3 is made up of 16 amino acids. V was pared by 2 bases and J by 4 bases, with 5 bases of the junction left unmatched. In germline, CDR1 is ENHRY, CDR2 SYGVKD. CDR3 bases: TGTGCCATCAGTGAGCCCCAGACTAGCGGGGCAGATACGCAGTATTTT. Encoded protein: CAISEPQTSGADTQYF.

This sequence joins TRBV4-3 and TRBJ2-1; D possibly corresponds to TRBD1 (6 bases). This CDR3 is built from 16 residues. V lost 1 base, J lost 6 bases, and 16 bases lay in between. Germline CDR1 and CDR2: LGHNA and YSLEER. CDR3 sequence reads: CASSQVGAGRTNEQFF. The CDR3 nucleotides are TGCGCCAGCAGCCAAGTGGGGGCTGGACGAACCAATGAGCAGTTCTTC.

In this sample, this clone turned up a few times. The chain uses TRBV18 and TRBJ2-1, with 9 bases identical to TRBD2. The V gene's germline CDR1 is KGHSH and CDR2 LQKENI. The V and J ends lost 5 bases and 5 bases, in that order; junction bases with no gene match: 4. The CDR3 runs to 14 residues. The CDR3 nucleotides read TGTGCCAGCTCAGCGGGACTAGCCCACAATGAGCAGTTCTTC. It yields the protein CASSAGLAHNEQFF.

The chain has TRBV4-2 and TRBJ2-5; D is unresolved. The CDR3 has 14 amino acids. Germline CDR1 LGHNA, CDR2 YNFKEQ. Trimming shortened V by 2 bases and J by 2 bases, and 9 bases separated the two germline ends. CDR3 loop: CASSQREIQETQYF. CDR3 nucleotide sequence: TGTGCCAGCAGCCAAAGGGAAATACAAGAGACCCAGTACTTC.

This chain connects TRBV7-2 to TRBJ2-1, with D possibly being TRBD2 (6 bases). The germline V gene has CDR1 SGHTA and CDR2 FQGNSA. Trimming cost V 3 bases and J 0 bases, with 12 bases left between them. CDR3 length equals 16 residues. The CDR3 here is CASSLTRGSSYNEQFF. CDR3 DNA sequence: TGTGCCAGCAGCTTGACTAGGGGAAGCTCCTACAATGAGCAGTTCTTC.

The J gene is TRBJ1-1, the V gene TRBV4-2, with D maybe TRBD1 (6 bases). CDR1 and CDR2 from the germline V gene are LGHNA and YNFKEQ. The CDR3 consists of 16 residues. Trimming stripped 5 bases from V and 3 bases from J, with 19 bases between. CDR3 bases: TGTGCCAGCAGCTTGGGGATCCGGGACACTTACACTGAAGCTTTCTTT. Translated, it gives CASSLGIRDTYTEAFF.

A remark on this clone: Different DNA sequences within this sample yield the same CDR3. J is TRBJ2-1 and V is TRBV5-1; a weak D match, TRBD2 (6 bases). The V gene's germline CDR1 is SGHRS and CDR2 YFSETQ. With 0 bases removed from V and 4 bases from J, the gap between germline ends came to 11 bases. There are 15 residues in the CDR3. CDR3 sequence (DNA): TGCGCCAGCAGCTTGGCCAGCGGGTCATACAATGAGCAGTTCTTC. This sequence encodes CASSLASGSYNEQFF. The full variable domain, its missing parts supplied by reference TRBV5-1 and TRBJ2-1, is KAGVTQTPRYLIKTRGQQVTLSCSPISGHRSVSWYQQTPGQGLQFLFEYFSETQRNKGNFPGRFSGRQFSNSRSEMNVSTLELGDSALYLCASSLASGSYNEQFFGPGTRLTVL.

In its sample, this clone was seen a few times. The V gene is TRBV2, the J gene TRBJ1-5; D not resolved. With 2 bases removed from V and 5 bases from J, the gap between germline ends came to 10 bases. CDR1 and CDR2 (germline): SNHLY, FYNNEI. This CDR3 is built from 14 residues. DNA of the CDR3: TGTGCCAGCAGTGAATTGGGATACTATCAGCCCCAGCATTTT. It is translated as CASSELGYYQPQHF.

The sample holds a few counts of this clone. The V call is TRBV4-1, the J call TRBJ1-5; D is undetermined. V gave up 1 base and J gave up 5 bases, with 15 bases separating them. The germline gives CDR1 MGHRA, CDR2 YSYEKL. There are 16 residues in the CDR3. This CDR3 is CASSQVSVRSHQPQHF. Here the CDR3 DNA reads TGCGCCAGCAGCCAAGTCTCGGTCAGGAGTCATCAGCCCCAGCATTTT.

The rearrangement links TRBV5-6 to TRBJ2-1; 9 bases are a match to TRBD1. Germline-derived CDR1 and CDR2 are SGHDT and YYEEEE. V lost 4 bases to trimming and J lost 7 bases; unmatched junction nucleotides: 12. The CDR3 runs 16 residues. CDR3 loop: CASSAAGTGRWNEQFF. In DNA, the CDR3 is TGTGCCAGCAGCGCCGCCGGGACAGGGCGTTGGAATGAGCAGTTCTTC.

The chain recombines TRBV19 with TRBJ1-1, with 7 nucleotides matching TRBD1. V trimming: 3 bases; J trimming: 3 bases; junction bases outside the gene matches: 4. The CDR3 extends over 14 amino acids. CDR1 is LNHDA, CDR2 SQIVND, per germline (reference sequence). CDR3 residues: CASSIGQGDTEAFF. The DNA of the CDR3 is TGTGCCAGTAGTATCGGTCAGGGGGACACTGAAGCTTTCTTT.

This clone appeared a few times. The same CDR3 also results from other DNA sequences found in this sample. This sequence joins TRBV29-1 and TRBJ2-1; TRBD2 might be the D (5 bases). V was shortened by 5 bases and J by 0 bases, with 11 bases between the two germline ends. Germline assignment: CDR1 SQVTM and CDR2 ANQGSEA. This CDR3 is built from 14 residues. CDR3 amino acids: CSVLAGSSYNEQFF. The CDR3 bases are TGCAGCGTTTTGGCTGGGAGCTCCTACAATGAGCAGTTCTTC.

The CDR3 sequence: CASMTQAFYNEQFF. CDR3 in DNA: TGTGCCAGCATGACCCAGGCCTTCTACAATGAGCAGTTCTTC. The J gene is TRBJ2-1, the V gene TRBV6-1; no firm D call. V lost 7 bases, J lost 3 bases, and 13 bases lay in between. CDR1 is MNHNS and CDR2 is SASEGT in the germline V gene. The CDR3 is 14 residues long.

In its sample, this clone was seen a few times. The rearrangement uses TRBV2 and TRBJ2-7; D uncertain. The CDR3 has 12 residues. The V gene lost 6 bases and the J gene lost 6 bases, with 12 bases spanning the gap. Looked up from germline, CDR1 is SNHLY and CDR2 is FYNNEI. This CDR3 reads CASSARLGEQYF. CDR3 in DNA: TGTGCCAGCAGCGCCCGCCTGGGCGAGCAGTACTTC. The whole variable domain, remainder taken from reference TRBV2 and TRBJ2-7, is EPEVTQTPSHQVTQMGQEVILRCVPISNHLYFYWYRQILGQKVEFLVSFYNNEISEKSEIFDDQFSVERPDGSNFTLKIRSTKLEDSAMYFCASSARLGEQYFGPGTRLTVT.

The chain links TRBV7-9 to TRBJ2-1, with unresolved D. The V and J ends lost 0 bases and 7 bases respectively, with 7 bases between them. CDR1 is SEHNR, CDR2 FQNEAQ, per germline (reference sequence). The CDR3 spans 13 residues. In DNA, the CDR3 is TGTGCCAGCAGCTTAGCGTTACTTAATGAGCAGTTCTTC. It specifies CASSLALLNEQFF.

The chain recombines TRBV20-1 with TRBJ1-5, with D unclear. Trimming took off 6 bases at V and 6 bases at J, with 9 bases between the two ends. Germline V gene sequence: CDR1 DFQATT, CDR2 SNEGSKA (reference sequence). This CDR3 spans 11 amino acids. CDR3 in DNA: TGCAGTGCGTTCGCCCTTCAGCCCCAGCATTTT. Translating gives CSAFALQPQHF.

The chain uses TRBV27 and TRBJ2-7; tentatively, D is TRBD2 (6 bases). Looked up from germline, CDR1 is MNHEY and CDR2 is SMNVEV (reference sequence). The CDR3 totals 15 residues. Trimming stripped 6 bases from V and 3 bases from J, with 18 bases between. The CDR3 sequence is CASSGGTLRGYEQYF. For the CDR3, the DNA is TGTGCCAGCAGCGGCGGGACTCTTAGGGGCTACGAGCAGTACTTC.

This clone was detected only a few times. DNA of the CDR3: TGTGCCAGCAAAGAAACAGGATTAAATGAAAAACTGTTTTTT. It translates to CASKETGLNEKLFF. The chain recombines TRBV7-2 with TRBJ1-4, with D perhaps matching TRBD1 (5 bases). Per the germline V gene, CDR1 is SGHTA and CDR2 is FQGNSA. Deletions cut 7 bases from V and 5 bases from J, with 14 bases between. CDR3 length: 14 residues.

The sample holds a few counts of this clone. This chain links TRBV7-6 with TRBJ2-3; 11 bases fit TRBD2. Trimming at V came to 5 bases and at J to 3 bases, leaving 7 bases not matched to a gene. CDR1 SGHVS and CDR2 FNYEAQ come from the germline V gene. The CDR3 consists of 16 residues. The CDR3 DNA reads TGTGCCAGCAGCGAACGTAGCGGGAGGGCTACAGATACGCAGTATTTT. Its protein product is CASSERSGRATDTQYF. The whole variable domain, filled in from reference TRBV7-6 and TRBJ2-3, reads GAGVSQSPRYKVTKRGQDVALRCDPISGHVSLYWYRQALGQGPEFLTYFNYEAQQDKSGLPNDRFSAERPEGSISTLTIQRTEQRDSAMYRCASSERSGRATDTQYFGPGTRLTVL.